This T cell receptor beta chain was obtained from a study of T cell responses to AZD1222 COVID-19 vaccine. This clone was seen just once. Libraries were prepared by immunoSEQ multiplex PCR; TCRdb keeps only in-frame clonotypes and omits some of them. The sample has 150,000 to 200,000 clones; more than 90% are singletons. Material: peripheral blood, obtained 28 days after the second dose of the MenACWY control vaccine. The TCR originated in an adult who received the MenACWY meningococcal vaccine as a control.

The CDR3 coding sequence is TGTGCCAGCAGGGCATCAACTAATGAAAAACTGTTTTTT. Translated: CASRASTNEKLFF. The V call is TRBV28, the J call TRBJ1-4; D remains unclear. Germline V gene sequence: CDR1 MDHEN, CDR2 SYDVKM. The length of the CDR3 is 13 residues. V was clipped by 6 bases and J by 0 bases, with 5 bases between them.